Presented here are 30 T cell receptor beta chains from one specimen sequenced in a study of T cell repertoires in aging, cancer and after chemotherapy. TRB rearrangements spanning V, D and J were amplified using mixed TRB-A/B primers. TCRdb independently ran MiXCR on the multiplex PCR reads; one entry per CDR3 protein. The sample lists 2,000 to 2,500 distinct CDR3 sequences, approximately 20% occurring once. TCR beta rearrangements were amplified from peripheral blood genomic DNA. The sequenced material came from blood. The receptors here all came from a human donor in good health.

The chain joins TRBV20-1 to TRBJ2-5, with D perhaps assigned TRBD1 or TRBD2 (5 bases each). The CDR3 contains 12 residues. V lost 6 bases and J lost 2, with 10 bases in between. Germline CDR1 and CDR2: DFQATT and SNEGSKA (reference sequence). The CDR3 loop is CSAWGSQETQYF. DNA of the CDR3: TGCAGTGCCTGGGGGAGTCAAGAGACCCAGTACTTC.

The J gene is TRBJ2-2, the V gene TRBV7-2; TRBD2 matches 8 bases. J gave up 5 bases and V 1 base, and 6 bases lay outside the gene matches. This CDR3 is built from 16 residues. In germline, CDR1 is SGHTA, CDR2 FQGNSA. The CDR3: CASSLGGLALTGELFF. The CDR3 DNA reads TGTGCCAGCAGCTTAGGAGGACTAGCTTTGACCGGGGAGCTGTTTTTT.

This clonotype was seen a handful of times. V usage is TRBV28 and J usage is TRBJ1-6; TRBD1 agrees at 7 bases. The CDR3 spans 15 residues. V shed 5 bases and J 6 bases; nucleotides not matched to a gene: 7. The germline V gene has CDR1 MDHEN and CDR2 SYDVKM. CDR3 DNA sequence: TGTGCCAGCAGTAGGGGGGACAGCACTAATTCACCCCTCCACTTT. It yields the protein CASSRGDSTNSPLHF.

The chain joins TRBV2 to TRBJ2-3, with 10 bases lining up with TRBD2. The CDR3 length is 15 residues. With V trimmed by 3 bases and J by 4 bases, 4 bases remained unmatched. From germline, CDR1 is SNHLY and CDR2 FYNNEI. The CDR3 DNA reads as TGTGCCAGCAGTGAGAGCGGGGGGGCTTCAGATACGCAGTATTTT. Amino acids: CASSESGGASDTQYF.

This clonotype is labeled as medium-sized. V and J are TRBV6-1 and TRBJ1-3; 8 bases match TRBD1. This CDR3 is built from 15 residues. V shed 4 bases, J shed 3 bases, and the junction held 5 bases outside the gene matches. The germline gives CDR1 MNHNS, CDR2 SASEGT. DNA of the CDR3: TGTGCCAGCAGTGCTAGGACAGGGAGTGGAAACACCATATATTTT. It is translated as CASSARTGSGNTIYF.

This clonotype is deemed medium-sized. This rearrangement joins TRBV6-2 or TRBV6-3 to TRBJ2-7, with TRBD2 matching over 10 bases. J lost 0 bases, V lost 5 bases, and 7 bases had no gene match. This CDR3 has 16 amino acids. Per germline, CDR1 MNHEY and CDR2 SVGEGT. CDR3 protein: CASSHPSGGLSYEQYF. Here the CDR3 DNA reads TGTGCCAGCAGTCATCCTAGCGGGGGCCTCTCCTACGAGCAGTACTTC.

This clonotype ranks as large. The V and J genes are TRBV29-1 and TRBJ1-1; no definite D call. V lost 7 bases to trimming and J lost 4 bases, with 13 bases between them. Germline loops: CDR1 SQVTM, CDR2 ANQGSEA. CDR3 length: 12 amino acids. CDR3 nucleotide sequence: TGCAGCGGCCTTAAGGCAAGCACTGAAGCTTTCTTT. Protein product: CSGLKASTEAFF.

V is TRBV28 and J is TRBJ2-5; D gene unclear. Germline V lookup: CDR1 MDHEN, CDR2 SYDVKM. This CDR3 is 13 amino acids long. The germline V and J ends were trimmed by 4 bases and 3 bases, with 9 bases remaining between them. The DNA of the CDR3 is TGTGCCAGCAGTTCAAACCGGAAAGAGACCCAGTACTTC. Amino acids: CASSSNRKETQYF.

Sample share makes this clonotype medium-sized (0.01 to 0.1%). CDR3 nucleotide sequence: TGTGCCAGCAGTTCCTTCGGCCTACTAGTCCCTCAGCCCCAGCATTTT. Protein product: CASSSFGLLVPQPQHF. This chain uses TRBV6-6 with TRBJ1-5; no clear D gene. Germline V CDR1 and CDR2: MNHNY, SVGAGI (reference sequence). CDR3 length: 16 amino acids. Trimming left V 4 bases short and J 6 bases short, with 19 bases between.

This clonotype is labeled medium-sized. The rearrangement uses TRBV6-5 and TRBJ1-1; D gene uncertain. V was clipped by 0 bases and J by 2 bases, with 10 bases between them. The germline V gene has CDR1 MNHEY and CDR2 SVGAGI. The CDR3 runs 15 residues. CDR3 residues: CASSYSLGINTEAFF. In nucleotides, the CDR3 is TGTGCCAGCAGTTACTCCTTGGGTATCAACACTGAAGCTTTCTTT.

The CDR3 here is CASSGTSGANVLTF. The CDR3 DNA sequence: TGTGCCAGCAGCGGGACCTCTGGGGCCAACGTCCTGACTTTC. The chain recombines TRBV28 with TRBJ2-6; D is perhaps TRBD1 or TRBD2 (5 bases each). This CDR3 has 14 residues. The V end lost 6 bases, the J end lost 0 bases, and 6 bases lay between the germline ends. CDR1 and CDR2 (germline): MDHEN, SYDVKM.

The CDR3: CASSPPGGTEAFF. The DNA of the CDR3 is TGTGCCAGCTCACCACCAGGGGGCACTGAAGCTTTCTTT. The genes are TRBV18 and TRBJ1-1, with a weak D call TRBD1 (6 bases). CDR3 size: 13 residues. V shed 0 bases and J shed 4 bases, with 6 bases lying between them. CDR1 and CDR2 from the germline V gene are KGHSH and LQKENI.

The chain recombines TRBV7-2 with TRBJ1-1, with 8 bases lining up with TRBD1. The germline V gene encodes CDR1 SGHTA and CDR2 FQGNSA. The V gene end was trimmed by 2 bases and the J gene end by 5 bases; junction bases not matched to a gene: 4. The CDR3 sequence is 14 residues long. CDR3 sequence (DNA): TGTGCCAGCAGCTTACAGGGGGCGAGGACTGAAGCTTTCTTT. The encoded protein is CASSLQGARTEAFF.

By sample fraction, this clonotype is medium-sized (0.01 to 0.1%). This rearrangement joins TRBV6-5 to TRBJ1-1; D call uncertain. Germline values: CDR1 MNHEY, CDR2 SVGAGI. V was clipped by 0 bases and J by 0 bases, with 11 bases between them. The CDR3 is 16 residues long. The CDR3 DNA sequence: TGTGCCAGCAGTTACTCTCCCAGGCTCATGAACACTGAAGCTTTCTTT. Translation gives CASSYSPRLMNTEAFF.

By frequency in the sample, this clonotype is medium-sized. The rearrangement uses TRBV19 and TRBJ2-2; a possible D gene is TRBD2 (6 bases). The V end was cut by 9 bases, the J end by 0 bases, with 11 bases between. The CDR3 runs to 14 residues. Germline lookup yields CDR1 LNHDA and CDR2 SQIVND (reference sequence). CDR3 in DNA: TGTGCCAGCCGGGGGACTCCGAACACCGGGGAGCTGTTTTTT. It encodes CASRGTPNTGELFF.

Notes on this clonotype: A read error is possible here, since a much larger clone lies one base away. V is TRBV27 and J is TRBJ1-6, with 10 bases fitting TRBD1. The germline V gene has CDR1 MNHEY and CDR2 SMNVEV (reference sequence). The CDR3 has 15 residues. The CDR3 sequence is CASSPTGGRNLPLHF. The DNA of the CDR3 is TGTGCCAGCAGCCCGACAGGGGGCAGGAATTTACCCCTCCACTTT.

This clonotype is categorized as medium-sized. One end of the junction varies from germline; a read error may be responsible. This sequence joins TRBV18 and TRBJ2-2; weak D call: TRBD1 (5 bases). The CDR3 has 16 residues. Germline V lookup: CDR1 KGHSH, CDR2 LQKENI. Here the CDR3 reads CASTPLGALNTGELFF. The CDR3 nucleotides are TGTGCCAGCACACCTCTAGGGGCCCTAAACACCGGGGAGCTGTTTTTT.

This clonotype is classed as medium-sized. V and J are TRBV6-2 or TRBV6-3 and TRBJ2-7; TRBD1 matches 7 bases. With 7 bases clipped from V and 2 bases from J, the junction kept 8 bases outside the gene matches. There are 14 residues in the CDR3. Germline-derived CDR1 and CDR2 are MNHEY and SVGEGT. The DNA for the CDR3 is TGTGCCAGCACAAAGAGGGGGCCCCCCTACGAGCAGTACTTC. Protein: CASTKRGPPYEQYF.

The V call is TRBV11-1, the J call TRBJ1-5, with unresolved D. There are 13 residues in the CDR3. V lost 1 base and J 10 bases, leaving 11 bases between the germline ends. The germline gives CDR1 SGHAT, CDR2 FQDESV (reference sequence). The CDR3 region is CASSLDPRSPQHF. CDR3 DNA sequence: TGTGCCAGCAGCTTAGATCCCCGGAGTCCCCAGCATTTT. The full variable domain, its missing parts supplied by reference TRBV11-1 and TRBJ1-5, is EAEVAQSPRYKITEKSQAVAFWCDPISGHATLYWYRQILGQGPELLVQFQDESVVDDSQLPKDRFSAERLKGVDSTLKIQPAELGDSAMYLCASSLDPRSPQHFGDGTRLSIL.

The chain employs TRBV7-2 and TRBJ2-2, with 9 bases lining up with TRBD1. Per germline, CDR1 SGHTA and CDR2 FQGNSA. The CDR3 loop spans 17 amino acids. Losses at the gene ends were 5 bases for V and 7 bases for J; bases not matched to a gene: 14. The DNA of the CDR3 is TGTGCCAGCAGCCACCCCGTGGACAGGGGCGCGTTCGGGGAGCTGTTTTTT. It specifies CASSHPVDRGAFGELFF. The full variable domain, with the rest looked up from reference TRBV7-2 and TRBJ2-2, is GAGVSQSPSNKVTEKGKDVELRCDPISGHTALYWYRQSLGQGLEFLIYFQGNSAPDKSGLPSDRFSAERTGGSVSTLTIQRTQQEDSAVYLCASSHPVDRGAFGELFFGEGSRLTVL.

This clonotype is deemed medium-sized. The rearrangement links TRBV6-4 to TRBJ2-2; D is unresolved. V lost 2 bases and J lost 5, with 15 bases in between. The CDR3 sequence is 16 residues long. CDR1 and CDR2 (germline): MRHNA, SNTAGT. The CDR3 is CASSDNMAGRTGELFF. The CDR3 bases are TGTGCCAGCAGTGACAATATGGCAGGACGGACCGGGGAGCTGTTTTTT.

This clonotype was seen just once. A much larger clonotype is one base distant, so this may be a read error. The J gene is TRBJ2-1, the V gene TRBV10-3; maybe TRBD2 (5 bases). From germline, CDR1 is ENHRY and CDR2 SYGVKD. The CDR3 is made up of 12 amino acids. Trimming cost V 5 bases and J 9 bases, with 11 bases left between them. CDR3 loop: CAISLGMGEQFF. Here the CDR3 DNA reads TGTGCCATCAGTCTCGGGATGGGTGAGCAGTTCTTC.

The V call is TRBV5-1, the J call TRBJ2-3, with D tentatively TRBD2 (7 bases). The germline V gene encodes CDR1 SGHRS and CDR2 YFSETQ. The CDR3 consists of 15 residues. Trimming took 1 base from V and 4 from J, leaving 13 bases between them. CDR3 sequence: CASSLPGGAADTQYF. The DNA for the CDR3 is TGCGCCAGCAGCTTGCCTGGGGGGGCCGCAGATACGCAGTATTTT. The whole variable domain, remainder taken from reference TRBV5-1 and TRBJ2-3, is KAGVTQTPRYLIKTRGQQVTLSCSPISGHRSVSWYQQTPGQGLQFLFEYFSETQRNKGNFPGRFSGRQFSNSRSEMNVSTLELGDSALYLCASSLPGGAADTQYFGPGTRLTVL.

This clonotype ranks as medium-sized. The chain has TRBV19 and TRBJ2-7; the D gene is possibly TRBD1 (5 bases). Looked up from germline, CDR1 is LNHDA and CDR2 is SQIVND (reference sequence). The CDR3 consists of 13 residues. Trimming stripped 7 bases from V and 4 bases from J, with 14 bases between. CDR3 DNA: TGTGCCAGTACTCCAGGGCCTTTATACGAGCAGTACTTC. This translates into CASTPGPLYEQYF.

This clonotype qualifies as large. The chain links TRBV24-1 to TRBJ2-2; D call uncertain. CDR3 length: 15 residues. Germline V gene lookup returns CDR1 KGHDR and CDR2 SFDVKD. V lost 0 bases to trimming and J lost 4 bases, with 8 bases between them. CDR3 nucleotides: TGTGCCACCAGTGATTTGGTAGGGCCCACCGGGGAGCTGTTTTTT. It encodes CATSDLVGPTGELFF.

V is TRBV10-2 and J is TRBJ1-1; D unresolved. Germline V gene sequence: CDR1 WSHSY, CDR2 SAAADI. The CDR3 extends over 12 amino acids. V lost 2 bases and J lost 0, with 1 base in between. CDR3 nucleotides: TGCGCCAGCAGTGAGATGAACACTGAAGCTTTCTTT. It yields the protein CASSEMNTEAFF.

This clonotype is classed as medium-sized. The chain has TRBV5-1 and TRBJ2-2; D is unclear. The CDR3 runs 13 residues. The V end was cut by 0 bases, the J end by 4 bases, with 4 bases between. Germline V gives CDR1 SGHRS, CDR2 YFSETQ. Here the CDR3 reads CASSLASTGELFF. CDR3 coding DNA: TGCGCCAGCAGCTTGGCCAGCACCGGGGAGCTGTTTTTT.

This sequence joins TRBV11-3 and TRBJ2-3, with 10 bases fitting TRBD2. From germline, CDR1 is SGHNT and CDR2 YENEEA. This CDR3 region has 16 residues. V shed 4 bases, J shed 10 bases, and the junction held 14 bases outside the gene matches. The CDR3 sequence is CASSSGLSGGAGAQYF. The CDR3 DNA reads TGTGCCAGCAGCTCGGGATTGAGCGGGGGGGCGGGTGCGCAGTATTTT.

This clonotype was detected a few times. The chain combines TRBV20-1 with TRBJ2-5; D possibly uses TRBD1 or TRBD2 (5 bases each). Germline V lookup: CDR1 DFQATT, CDR2 SNEGSKA (reference sequence). CDR3 length: 12 amino acids. Deletions cut 6 bases from V and 2 bases from J, with 10 bases between. The CDR3 here is CSAGTAQETQYF. The CDR3 nucleotides are TGCAGTGCCGGGACGGCACAAGAGACCCAGTACTTC.

By sample fraction, this clonotype is medium-sized. The chain combines TRBV12-3 or TRBV12-4 with TRBJ2-5; D gene uncertain. This CDR3 contains 11 residues. The ends were cut back, 6 bases at V and 1 base at J, with 3 bases in the middle. The CDR3 coding sequence is TGTGCCAGCAGGTTCCAAGAGACCCAGTACTTC. Encoded protein: CASRFQETQYF.